The T cell receptor beta chain described here comes from a study of a mutant IDH1 vaccine in newly diagnosed glioma (dated by TCRdb to the early 2020s). About the study as a whole: Vaccination began 4-6 weeks after radiotherapy alone, or alongside temozolomide cycles in the chemotherapy-containing groups. Before enrollment, most patients had been given radiochemotherapy with temozolomide as standard therapy, while the rest had received either radiotherapy alone or temozolomide alone. Peripheral blood was drawn at six visits: V03 (baseline), V05, V07, V10, V12 and V13. The week-35 safety follow-up took place at visit V12, and the week-47 end of study took place at visit V13. Of the roughly 34 treated patients, around 62% were male and roughly 40% were female, and a mean age of roughly 41 years was recorded. Longitudinal TCRB deep sequencing was performed for around 23 treated patients wherever samples were available for exploratory analyses.

This specimen's time point label, interpreted: week 35, safety follow-up. Each vaccine dose was 300 ug of a 20-mer mutant IDH1 peptide in Montanide, given subcutaneously with topical imiquimod. Patients received eight vaccinations in weeks 1, 3, 5, 7, 11, 15, 19 and 23, corresponding to visits V03 through V10. The donors had newly diagnosed IDH1-mutant astrocytomas of WHO grade 3 or 4 that showed loss of nuclear ATRX. The samples were drawn from NOA16, a multicentre, single-arm, open-label phase I trial in Germany that tested a mutant IDH1 peptide vaccine in humans for the first time. Genomic DNA for TCRB sequencing was isolated from EDTA blood with the DNeasy Blood and Tissue Kit. Receptors were amplified or captured by the immunoSEQ multiplex PCR assay. Following the manufacturer's protocol, the hsTCRB Kit was used to amplify rearranged TCR beta chain sequences. TCRB libraries were sequenced on an Illumina MiSeq. The original methods were these. Demultiplexing, trimming and gene mapping were performed with the kit vendor's proprietary platform. TCRdb re-hosts the immuneACCESS table, in-frame sequences only. Its copies lack some clones; in the studies checked, an unresolved V gene accounts for under half of them, and the cause for the rest is not known. V and J calls plus clone size are reproduced from that table; the DNA served to infer D and trimming. The sample table records 50,000 to 70,000 clones; roughly nine tenths of these occur just once. 1.5% to 2% of the sample comes from the top ten.

In the case of this clone: No cognate antigen has been identified for it. No per-base quality is available; no much larger clone lies one base away.

After removal of 0 bases from V and 2 bases from J, the junction retains 5 bases not matched to a gene. From a lookup of the germline V gene, CDR1 and CDR2 are SGHAT and FQNNGV. Including the terminal cysteine and phenylalanine, the CDR3 comprises 16 residues. CDR3 DNA only is kept here, 48 bases in frame from base 1. The study at large found these results: Selection of PBMC samples for TCRB deep sequencing was based on availability. Pseudoprogression appeared unrelated to alterations in the top peripheral T cell clonotypes detected by TCRB sequencing. It was noted by the authors that analyses of patient blood samples could not be reproduced owing to sample limitations. Vaccine-induced immune responses across multiple MHC alleles were detected in 93.3% of patients.

The receptor was isolated from a man between 35 and 55 years old with glioma. The specimen comprised PBMCs, sampled from a glioma patient whose treatment included an IDH1 peptide vaccine. Rearrangement joined TRBV11-2 to TRBJ2-3; TRBD2 matches 7 bases in the middle. The DNA is as follows: TGTGCCAGCAGCTTAGAATGGCTAGCGGACACAGATACGCAGTATTTT. This sequence encodes CASSLEWLADTDTQYF. With all but the CDR3 taken from the reference TRBV11-2 and TRBJ2-3 genes, the full variable domain is: EAGVAQSPRYKIIEKRQSVAFWCNPISGHATLYWYQQILGQGPKLLIQFQNNGVVDDSQLPKDRFSAERLKGVDSTLKIQPAKLEDSAVYLCASSLEWLADTDTQYFGPGTRLTVL.